Below, 8 T cell receptor beta chains from the same sample are listed, as sequenced in a study of PD-1 blockade in classical Hodgkin lymphoma. All trial patients relapsed after autologous stem cell transplantation. The protocol was immunoSEQ multiplex PCR, while the TCRdb copy is restricted to in-frame clones and leaves out a portion. The sample includes 45,000 to 50,000 clones, roughly 75% of them seen just once. The sample was peripheral blood mononuclear cells (PBMCs), taken before the second cycle of nivolumab. All receptors derive from a human donor with classical Hodgkin lymphoma.

V is TRBV7-9 and J is TRBJ1-3, with a tentative D call TRBD1 (5 bases). The ends were cut back, 2 bases at V and 8 bases at J, with 7 bases in the middle. The CDR3 consists of 12 residues. Germline CDR1 SEHNR, CDR2 FQNEAQ (reference sequence). CDR3 in DNA: TGTGCCAGCAGCTTACGAGGGGACACCATATATTTT. It yields the protein CASSLRGDTIYF.

This clone was counted only a few times. Here the CDR3 reads CASSLVAVNTEAFF. For the CDR3, the DNA is TGTGCCAGCAGCTTGGTTGCTGTGAACACTGAAGCTTTCTTT. The rearrangement links TRBV5-6 to TRBJ1-1; D call uncertain. Trimming removed 0 bases from V and 0 bases from J, with 6 bases in between. This CDR3 has 14 residues. Germline assignment: CDR1 SGHDT and CDR2 YYEEEE.

This rearrangement joins TRBV9 to TRBJ1-3; perhaps TRBD1 as D (5 bases). Per the germline V gene, CDR1 is SGDLS and CDR2 is YYNGEE. This CDR3 is built from 15 residues. V was shortened by 4 bases and J by 0 bases, with 11 bases between the two germline ends. In DNA, the CDR3 is TGTGCCAGCAGCACCCAGGGTATCTCTGGAAACACCATATATTTT. Encoded protein: CASSTQGISGNTIYF.

The chain is built from TRBV2 and TRBJ1-4, with TRBD1 matching over 8 bases. The CDR3 spans 14 residues. Per the germline V gene, CDR1 is SNHLY and CDR2 is FYNNEI. V lost 5 bases and J lost 8; bases outside the gene matches: 7. CDR3 in amino acids: CASSKGQVGEKLFF. The CDR3 nucleotides are TGTGCCAGCAGTAAGGGACAGGTTGGAGAAAAACTGTTTTTT.

The chain recombines TRBV25-1 with TRBJ2-7, with D unresolved. V lost 0 bases and J 0 bases, leaving 6 bases between the germline ends. CDR1 and CDR2 from the germline V gene are MGHDK and SYGVNS. CDR3 size: 14 residues. The CDR3 reads CASSEYSSSYEQYF. Written as DNA, the CDR3 is TGTGCCAGCAGTGAATATTCGAGCTCCTACGAGCAGTACTTC.

The V gene is TRBV7-2, the J gene TRBJ1-5; D ambiguous. V was pared by 2 bases and J by 5 bases, with 13 bases between. The CDR3 spans 15 residues. CDR1 is SGHTA, CDR2 FQGNSA, per germline. The CDR3 DNA sequence: TGTGCCAGCAGCTTATTTGCGACCGGGGATCAGCCCCAGCATTTT. Translating it yields CASSLFATGDQPQHF.

The V call is TRBV6-1, the J call TRBJ2-2; TRBD2 aligns across 11 bases. This CDR3 is 15 amino acids long. V lost 6 bases and J lost 1; bases outside the gene matches: 1. Germline V lookup: CDR1 MNHNS, CDR2 SASEGT. The CDR3 DNA follows: TGTGCCAGCAGAACTAGCGGGAGGAACACCGGGGAGCTGTTTTTT. Encoded protein: CASRTSGRNTGELFF.

This chain uses TRBV6-4 with TRBJ1-2; D is uncertain. CDR1 and CDR2 from the germline V gene are MRHNA and SNTAGT. This CDR3 has 14 amino acids. Trimming took 5 bases from V and 4 from J, leaving 14 bases between them. The CDR3 loop reads CASSPFVGGYGYTF. In DNA form, the CDR3 reads TGTGCCAGCAGTCCGTTTGTAGGAGGCTATGGCTACACCTTC.